This entry lists 6 T cell receptor beta chains sequenced from one sample in a study of blood T cells in healthy people across ages. Together with a sample-barcoded 5' primer, a J-beta primer mix was included in a second PCR lasting 7 to 11 cycles. One entry per CDR3 protein results from TCRdb running MiXCR on the 5' RACE reads. The data show about 680,000 distinct CDR3 sequences, roughly 49% seen once. Specimen: blood. All receptors come from a woman aged 55-69 years in good health.

This clonotype was counted at least ten times. The chain combines TRBV6-5 with TRBJ2-7; TRBD2 aligns across 11 bases. V shed 5 bases, J shed 4 bases, and the junction held 10 bases outside the gene matches. Germline values: CDR1 MNHEY, CDR2 SVGAGI. The CDR3 loop spans 16 amino acids. The chain's CDR3 is CASSPTRGLAAYEQYF. The CDR3 coding sequence is TGTGCCAGCAGTCCAACCAGGGGACTAGCGGCATACGAGCAGTACTTC.

A few counts support this clonotype. CDR3 DNA: TGCAGCGTTAAACAGGGGTCGGAGACCCAGTACTTC. It yields the protein CSVKQGSETQYF. The chain links TRBV29-1 to TRBJ2-5; 7 nucleotides line up with TRBD1. Per germline, CDR1 SQVTM and CDR2 ANQGSEA. CDR3 length equals 12 residues. V shed 5 bases and J 5 bases; nucleotides not matched to a gene: 5.

In this sample, this clonotype turned up a few times. The V gene is TRBV6-4, the J gene TRBJ2-3; TRBD2 is a possible D gene (5 bases). The V gene's germline CDR1 is MRHNA and CDR2 SNTAGT. Trimming removed 3 bases at V and 5 bases at J, with 9 bases between. The CDR3 is 13 residues long. CDR3 nucleotides: TGTGCCAGCAGTGAGGAGAGGGAAGATACGCAGTATTTT. Translated, it gives CASSEEREDTQYF.

The V call is TRBV4-3, the J call TRBJ2-7; D unresolved. The CDR3 sequence is 13 residues long. Germline V CDR1 and CDR2: LGHNA, YSLEER. V was pared by 2 bases and J by 6 bases, with 11 bases between. Here the CDR3 DNA reads TGCGCCAGCAGCCAATTTGAGGCTGGCGAGCAGTACTTC. It is translated as CASSQFEAGEQYF.

The chain is built from TRBV4-2 and TRBJ2-1; D possibly corresponds to TRBD2 (6 bases). The end of the DNA is better explained by TRBJ2-7, so the J call may be wrong. The CDR3 totals 14 residues. Germline assignment: CDR1 LGHNA and CDR2 YNFKEQ. The CDR3 DNA follows: TGTGCCAGCAGCCAAGAGCTAGGGAGGTATGAGCAGTACTTC. This translates into CASSQELGRYEQYF.

The V call is TRBV3-1, the J call TRBJ1-2; tentative D call: TRBD1 (5 bases). Trimming pared 5 bases from V and 8 bases from J, leaving 18 bases between. The CDR3 is made up of 14 amino acids. Germline CDR1 LGHDT, CDR2 YNNKEL (reference sequence). The CDR3 loop reads CASSAMATAAGYTF. CDR3 coding DNA: TGTGCCAGCAGCGCCATGGCGACAGCGGCCGGCTACACCTTC.